This T cell receptor (beta chain) stems from a study of response to subunit inactivated influenza vaccine. Study results and caveats: It was suggested by the authors that few new T cells are recruited by each seasonal influenza vaccination.

TCRdb re-analysed the RT-PCR reads in MiXCR, keeping a single row per CDR3 protein. The sample lists 550,000 to 800,000 distinct CDR3 sequences; approximately 15% were seen once. CDR3 length: 14 amino acids. V was pared by 0 bases and J by 2 bases, with 5 bases between. Germline CDR1 is SGHAT and CDR2 is FQNNGV. With regard to this clonotype: No antigen is known for it.

This sequence was found in a man between 45 and 60 years old who received an inactivated influenza vaccine. The chain employs TRBV11-2 and TRBJ2-1; D gene unclear. The sequencing used PBMCs from blood, collected 14 days before vaccination. The CDR3 sequence is CASSLDIPYNEQFF. For the CDR3, the DNA is TGTGCCAGCAGCTTAGATATTCCCTACAATGAGCAGTTCTTC. The entire variable domain, with the rest obtained from reference TRBV11-2 and TRBJ2-1, is as follows: EAGVAQSPRYKIIEKRQSVAFWCNPISGHATLYWYQQILGQGPKLLIQFQNNGVVDDSQLPKDRFSAERLKGVDSTLKIQPAKLEDSAVYLCASSLDIPYNEQFFGPGTRLTVL.